The TCR beta chain described here comes from a study of CD8 T cells in ankylosing spondylitis. This clonotype occurred a few times. The antigen is not known. From germline, CDR1 is MNHNS and CDR2 SASEGT. Trimming took off 5 bases at V and 8 bases at J, with 18 bases between the two ends. The length of the CDR3 is 14 residues. Study-level points and caveats: About 8 highly homologous variants made up a TCR beta motif, and this motif appeared characteristic of ankylosing spondylitis blood.

TCRdb fed the 5' RACE reads into MiXCR, producing one record per CDR3 protein. The table lists roughly 700,000 distinct CDR3 sequences, around a fifth of them singletons. The origin of this receptor is a male donor with ankylosing spondylitis. Sequencing was done on a sample of blood, either unsorted or a sorted T cell fraction (not recorded which). The rearrangement links TRBV6-1 to TRBJ1-1, with a weak D call TRBD1 (5 bases). Here the CDR3 reads CASSPKRDFQEAFF. CDR3 DNA sequence: TGTGCCAGCAGTCCCAAAAGGGACTTCCAGGAAGCTTTCTTT.